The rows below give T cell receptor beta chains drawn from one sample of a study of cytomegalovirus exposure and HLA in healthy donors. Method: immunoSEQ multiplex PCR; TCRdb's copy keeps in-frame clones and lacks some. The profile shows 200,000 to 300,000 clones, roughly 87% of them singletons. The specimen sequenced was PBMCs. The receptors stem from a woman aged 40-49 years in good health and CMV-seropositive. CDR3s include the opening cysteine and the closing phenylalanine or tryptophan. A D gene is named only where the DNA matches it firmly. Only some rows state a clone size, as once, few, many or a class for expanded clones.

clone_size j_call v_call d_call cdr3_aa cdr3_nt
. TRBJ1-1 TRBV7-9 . CASSPWGGSFGDTEAFF TGTGCCAGCAGCCCTTGGGGGGGAAGTTTTGGAGACACTGAAGCTTTCTTT
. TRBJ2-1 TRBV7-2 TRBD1 CASSIGQGSHNEQFF TGTGCCAGCAGCATAGGACAGGGGAGTCACAATGAGCAGTTCTTC
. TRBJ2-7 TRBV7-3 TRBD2 CASSLAGGDPYEQYF TGTGCCAGCAGCCTAGCGGGAGGGGATCCCTACGAGCAGTACTTC
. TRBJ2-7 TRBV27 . CASSSGTSPGKQYF TGTGCCAGCAGTTCCGGGACTTCACCGGGGAAGCAGTACTTC
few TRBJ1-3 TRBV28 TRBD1 CASSSAGTAGNTIYF TGTGCCAGCAGTTCCGCGGGGACAGCCGGAAACACCATATATTTT
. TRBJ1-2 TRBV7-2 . CASSTLTGDYGYTF TGTGCCAGCAGCACCTTGACAGGTGACTATGGCTACACCTTC
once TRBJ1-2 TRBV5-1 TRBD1 CASSLGDRPNYGYTF TGCGCCAGCAGCTTGGGGGACAGGCCAAACTATGGCTACACCTTC
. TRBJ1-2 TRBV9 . CASSVAGANYGYTF TGTGCCAGCAGCGTAGCCGGAGCTAACTATGGCTACACCTTC
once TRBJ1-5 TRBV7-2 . CASSLSRDQPQHF TGTGCCAGCAGCCTTTCCAGGGATCAGCCCCAGCATTTT
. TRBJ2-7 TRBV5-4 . CASSLRQGQYEQYF TGTGCCAGCAGCTTAAGGCAGGGACAATACGAGCAGTACTTC
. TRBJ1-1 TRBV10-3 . CAISDSRGNTEAFF TGTGCCATCAGCGACAGTCGTGGGAACACTGAAGCTTTCTTT
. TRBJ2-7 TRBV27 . CASSLRGTGNEQYF TGTGCCAGCAGTTTAAGGGGAACAGGGAACGAGCAGTACTTC
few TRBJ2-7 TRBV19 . CASSSGRTSYEQYF TGTGCCAGTAGCAGCGGGCGAACTTCCTACGAGCAGTACTTC
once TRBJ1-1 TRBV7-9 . CASSFSGGGRTEAFF TGTGCCAGCAGCTTCTCCGGGGGCGGGAGGACTGAAGCTTTCTTT
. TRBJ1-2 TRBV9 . CATSRGPAGPTNYGYTF TGTGCCACCTCACGTGGCCCCGCGGGGCCCACTAACTATGGCTACACCTTC
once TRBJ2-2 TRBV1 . CTSSQAKTGGSLPPGELFF TGCACCAGCAGCCAAGCGAAAACCGGGGGGTCCCTACCACCCGGGGAGCTGTTTTTT
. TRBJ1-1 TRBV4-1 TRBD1 CASSHPKGQMNTEAFF TGCGCCAGCAGCCATCCTAAGGGACAGATGAACACTGAAGCTTTCTTT
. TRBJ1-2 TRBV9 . CASSLQGRDYGYTF TGTGCCAGCAGCTTACAGGGTAGGGACTATGGCTACACCTTC
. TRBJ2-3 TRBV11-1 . CASSSEALGTQYF TGTGCCAGCAGCTCCGAAGCGTTGGGTACGCAGTATTTT